This T cell receptor beta chain is from a study of breast tumors, draining lymph nodes, adjacent tissues. This clonotype was counted a few times. As yet, its antigen is unknown. The germline gives CDR1 SGDLS, CDR2 YYNGEE. The CDR3 spans 16 residues. Trimming took 3 bases from V and 5 from J; bases not matched to a gene: 10. Via MiXCR, TCRdb re-called the multiplex PCR reads, giving one row per CDR3 protein. The data hold fewer than 300,000 distinct CDR3 sequences, with about 30% observed a single time. Study-level findings and limits: Luminal-like breast cancer showed significantly higher tumor–nontumor repertoire similarity than basal-like.

Samples came from axillary lymph nodes draining the breast cancer. The chain uses TRBV9 and TRBJ2-7; 11 nucleotides match TRBD2. This TCR derives from a female donor with breast cancer. Some clones in this sample may be carry-over from other donors' samples. The sequencing input was axillary lymph node tissue. CDR3 DNA sequence: TGTGCCAGCAGCGGGATTAGCGGGAGGGGCGCGGACGAGCAGTACTTC. Protein product: CASSGISGRGADEQYF.